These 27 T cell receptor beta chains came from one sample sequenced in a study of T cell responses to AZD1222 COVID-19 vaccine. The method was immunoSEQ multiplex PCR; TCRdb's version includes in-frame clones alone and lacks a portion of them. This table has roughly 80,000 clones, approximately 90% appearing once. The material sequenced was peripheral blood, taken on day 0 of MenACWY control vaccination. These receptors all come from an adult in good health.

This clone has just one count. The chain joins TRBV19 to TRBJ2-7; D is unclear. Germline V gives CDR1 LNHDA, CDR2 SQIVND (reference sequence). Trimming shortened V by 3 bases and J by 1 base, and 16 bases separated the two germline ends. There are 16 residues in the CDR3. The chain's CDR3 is CASSISGARPSYEQYF. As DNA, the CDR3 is TGTGCCAGTAGTATTAGTGGCGCCCGTCCGTCCTACGAGCAGTACTTC. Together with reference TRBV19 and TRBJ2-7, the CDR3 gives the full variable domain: DGGITQSPKYLFRKEGQNVTLSCEQNLNHDAMYWYRQDPGQGLRLIYYSQIVNDFQKGDIAEGYSVSREKKESFPLTVTSAQKNPTAFYLCASSISGARPSYEQYFGPGTRLTVT.

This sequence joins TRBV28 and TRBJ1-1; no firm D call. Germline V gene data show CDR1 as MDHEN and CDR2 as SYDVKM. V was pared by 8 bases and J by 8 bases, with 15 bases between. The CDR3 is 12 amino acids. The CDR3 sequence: CASYTPGEEAFF. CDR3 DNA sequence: TGTGCCAGCTACACCCCGGGAGAAGAAGCTTTCTTT.

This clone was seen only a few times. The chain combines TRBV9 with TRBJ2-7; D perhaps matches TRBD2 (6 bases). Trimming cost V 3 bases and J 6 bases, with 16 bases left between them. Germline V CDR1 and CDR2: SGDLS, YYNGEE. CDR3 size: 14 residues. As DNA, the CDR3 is TGTGCCAGCAGCGAGGACGGTCGGGAGCTCGAGCAGTACTTC. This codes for CASSEDGRELEQYF.

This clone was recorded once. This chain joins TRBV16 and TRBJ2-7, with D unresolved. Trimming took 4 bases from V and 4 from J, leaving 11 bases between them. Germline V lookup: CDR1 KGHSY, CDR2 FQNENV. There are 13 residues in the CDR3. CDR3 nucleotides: TGTGCCAGCAGCCCGCTACTTGTTTACGAGCAGTACTTC. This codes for CASSPLLVYEQYF.

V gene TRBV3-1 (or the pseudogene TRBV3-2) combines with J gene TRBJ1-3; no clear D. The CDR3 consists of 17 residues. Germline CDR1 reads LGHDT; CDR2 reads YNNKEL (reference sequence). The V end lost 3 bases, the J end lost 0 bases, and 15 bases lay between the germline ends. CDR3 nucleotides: TGTGCCAGCAGCCAGAAGAGGGTGGGGAGCTCTGGAAACACCATATATTTT. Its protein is CASSQKRVGSSGNTIYF.

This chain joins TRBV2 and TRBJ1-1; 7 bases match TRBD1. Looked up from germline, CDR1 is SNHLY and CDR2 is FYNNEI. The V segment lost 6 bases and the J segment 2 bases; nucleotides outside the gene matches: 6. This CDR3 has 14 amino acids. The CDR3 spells CASREDRPNTEAFF. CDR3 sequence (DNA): TGTGCCAGCAGGGAGGACAGGCCCAACACTGAAGCTTTCTTT.

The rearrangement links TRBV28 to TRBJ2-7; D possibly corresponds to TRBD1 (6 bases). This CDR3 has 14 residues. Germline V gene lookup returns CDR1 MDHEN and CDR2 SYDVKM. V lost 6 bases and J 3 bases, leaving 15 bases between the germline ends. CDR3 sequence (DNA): TGTGCCAGCAGACCGGGACACGGAGACTACGAGCAGTACTTC. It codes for CASRPGHGDYEQYF.

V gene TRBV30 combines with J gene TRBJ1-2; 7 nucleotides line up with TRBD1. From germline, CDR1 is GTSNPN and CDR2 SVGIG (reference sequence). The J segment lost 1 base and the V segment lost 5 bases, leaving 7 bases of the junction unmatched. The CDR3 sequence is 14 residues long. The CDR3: CAWERTGRNYGYTF. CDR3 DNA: TGTGCCTGGGAGAGGACAGGCCGTAACTATGGCTACACCTTC. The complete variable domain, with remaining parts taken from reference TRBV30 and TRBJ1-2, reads SQTIHQWPATLVQPVGSPLSLECTVEGTSNPNLYWYRQAAGRGLQLLFYSVGIGQISSEVPQNLSASRPQDRQFILSSKKLLLSDSGFYLCAWERTGRNYGYTFGSGTRLTVV.

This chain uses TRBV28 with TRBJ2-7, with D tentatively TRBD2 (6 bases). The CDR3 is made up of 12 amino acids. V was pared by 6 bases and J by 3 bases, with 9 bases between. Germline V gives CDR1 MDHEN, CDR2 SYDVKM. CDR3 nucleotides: TGTGCCAGCAGGGGACTGCGCTACGAGCAGTACTTC. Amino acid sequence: CASRGLRYEQYF.

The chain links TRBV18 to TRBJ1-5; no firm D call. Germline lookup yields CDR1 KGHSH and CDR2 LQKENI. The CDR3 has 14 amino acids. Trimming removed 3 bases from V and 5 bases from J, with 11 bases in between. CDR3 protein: CASSPGRTHQPQHF. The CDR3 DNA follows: TGTGCCAGCTCACCGGGCAGAACCCATCAGCCCCAGCATTTT.

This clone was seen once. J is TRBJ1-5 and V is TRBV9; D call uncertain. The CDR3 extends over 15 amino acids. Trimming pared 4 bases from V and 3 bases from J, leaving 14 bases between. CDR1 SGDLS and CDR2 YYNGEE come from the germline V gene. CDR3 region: CASSPSPGYNQPQHF. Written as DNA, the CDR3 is TGTGCCAGCAGCCCAAGCCCGGGGTACAATCAGCCCCAGCATTTT.

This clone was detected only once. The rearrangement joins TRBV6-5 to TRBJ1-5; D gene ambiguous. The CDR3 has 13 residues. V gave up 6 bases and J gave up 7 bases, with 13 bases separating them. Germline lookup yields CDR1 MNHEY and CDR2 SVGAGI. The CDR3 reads CASSPVEEQPQHF. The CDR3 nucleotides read TGTGCCAGCAGCCCCGTCGAGGAACAGCCCCAGCATTTT.

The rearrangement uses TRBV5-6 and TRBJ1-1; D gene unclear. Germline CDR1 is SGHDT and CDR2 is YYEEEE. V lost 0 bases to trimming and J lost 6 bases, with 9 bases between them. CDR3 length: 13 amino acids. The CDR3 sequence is CASSLGGRAEAFF. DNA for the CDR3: TGTGCCAGCAGCTTGGGGGGTCGGGCTGAAGCTTTCTTT.

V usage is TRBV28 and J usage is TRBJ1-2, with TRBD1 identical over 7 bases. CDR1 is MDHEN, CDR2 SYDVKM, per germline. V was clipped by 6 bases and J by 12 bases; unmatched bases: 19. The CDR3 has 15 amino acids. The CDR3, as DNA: TGTGCCAGCAGCCTACGAAGCAGGGGGGTCGCGGCACACACCTTC. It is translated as CASSLRSRGVAAHTF.

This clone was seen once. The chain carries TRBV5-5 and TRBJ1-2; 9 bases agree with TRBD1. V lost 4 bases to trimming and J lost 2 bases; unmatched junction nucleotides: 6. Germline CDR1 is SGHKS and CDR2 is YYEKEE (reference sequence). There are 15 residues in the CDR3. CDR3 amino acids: CASSPGTGWNYGYTF. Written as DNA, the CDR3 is TGTGCCAGCAGCCCCGGGACAGGGTGGAACTATGGCTACACCTTC.

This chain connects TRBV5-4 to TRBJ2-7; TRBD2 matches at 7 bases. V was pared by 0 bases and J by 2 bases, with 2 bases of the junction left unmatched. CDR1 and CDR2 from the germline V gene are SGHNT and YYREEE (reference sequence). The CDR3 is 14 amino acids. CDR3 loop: CASSLEGRAYEQYF. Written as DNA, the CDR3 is TGTGCCAGCAGCTTGGAGGGGAGGGCCTACGAGCAGTACTTC.

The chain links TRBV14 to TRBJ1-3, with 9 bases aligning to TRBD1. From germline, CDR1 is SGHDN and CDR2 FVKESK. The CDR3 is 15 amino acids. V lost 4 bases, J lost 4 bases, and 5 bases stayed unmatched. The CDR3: CASSPRTGDGNTIYF. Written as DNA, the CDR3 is TGTGCCAGCAGCCCGAGGACAGGGGACGGAAACACCATATATTTT.

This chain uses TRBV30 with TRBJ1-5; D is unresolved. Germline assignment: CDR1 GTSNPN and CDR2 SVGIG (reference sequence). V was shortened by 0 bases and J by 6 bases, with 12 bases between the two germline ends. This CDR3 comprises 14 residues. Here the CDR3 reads CAWSVLGFGQPQHF. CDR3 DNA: TGTGCCTGGAGTGTACTAGGGTTCGGTCAGCCCCAGCATTTT.

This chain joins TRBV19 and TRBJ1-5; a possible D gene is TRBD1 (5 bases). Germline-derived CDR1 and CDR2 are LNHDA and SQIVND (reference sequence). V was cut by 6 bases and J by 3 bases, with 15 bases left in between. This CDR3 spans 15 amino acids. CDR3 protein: CASRREGSDNQPQHF. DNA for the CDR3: TGTGCCAGTAGGAGGGAGGGGTCGGACAATCAGCCCCAGCATTTT.

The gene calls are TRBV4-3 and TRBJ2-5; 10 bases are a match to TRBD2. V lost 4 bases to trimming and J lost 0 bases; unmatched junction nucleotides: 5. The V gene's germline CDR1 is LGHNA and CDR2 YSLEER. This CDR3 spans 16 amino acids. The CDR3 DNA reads TGCGCCAGCAGCCCAGGACTAGCGGCGTACCAAGAGACCCAGTACTTC. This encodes CASSPGLAAYQETQYF.

This chain's CDR3 is CATSRDRRASGNNEQFF. DNA for the CDR3: TGTGCCACCAGCAGAGATAGGAGGGCTAGCGGGAACAATGAGCAGTTCTTC. V is TRBV15 and J is TRBJ2-1, with 9 bases aligning to TRBD2. Germline V gene lookup returns CDR1 LNHNV and CDR2 YYDKDF (reference sequence). The CDR3 runs 17 residues. V lost 0 bases and J lost 5; bases outside the gene matches: 8.

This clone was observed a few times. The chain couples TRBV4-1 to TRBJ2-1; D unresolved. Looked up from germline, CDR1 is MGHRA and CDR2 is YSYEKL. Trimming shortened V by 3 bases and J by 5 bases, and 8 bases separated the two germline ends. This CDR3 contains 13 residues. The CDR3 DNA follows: TGCGCCAGCAGCCACCTACTACACAATGAGCAGTTCTTC. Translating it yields CASSHLLHNEQFF.

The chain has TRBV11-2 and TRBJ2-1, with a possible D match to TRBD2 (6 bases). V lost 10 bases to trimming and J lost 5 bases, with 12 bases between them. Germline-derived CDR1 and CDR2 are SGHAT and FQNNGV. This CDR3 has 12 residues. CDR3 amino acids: CAMGRQNNEQFF. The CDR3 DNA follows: TGTGCCATGGGGAGGCAGAACAATGAGCAGTTCTTC.

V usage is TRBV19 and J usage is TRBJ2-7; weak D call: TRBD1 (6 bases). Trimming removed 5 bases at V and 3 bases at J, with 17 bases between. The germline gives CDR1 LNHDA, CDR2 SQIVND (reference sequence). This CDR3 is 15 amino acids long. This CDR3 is CASSPSGAGLYEQYF. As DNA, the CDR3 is TGTGCCAGTAGTCCCTCAGGGGCAGGTCTCTACGAGCAGTACTTC.

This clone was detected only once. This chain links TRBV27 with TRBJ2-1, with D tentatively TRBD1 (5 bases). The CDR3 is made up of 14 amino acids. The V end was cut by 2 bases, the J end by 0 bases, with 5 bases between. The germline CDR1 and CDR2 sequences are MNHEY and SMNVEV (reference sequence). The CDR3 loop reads CASSLDSSYNEQFF. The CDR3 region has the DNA TGTGCCAGCAGTTTAGACAGCTCCTACAATGAGCAGTTCTTC.

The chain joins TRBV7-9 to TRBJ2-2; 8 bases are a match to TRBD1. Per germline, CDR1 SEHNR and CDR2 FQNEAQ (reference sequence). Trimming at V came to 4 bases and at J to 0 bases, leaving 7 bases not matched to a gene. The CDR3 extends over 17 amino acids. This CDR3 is CASSSVGQGANTGELFF. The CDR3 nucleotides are TGTGCCAGCAGCTCTGTAGGACAGGGCGCGAACACCGGGGAGCTGTTTTTT.

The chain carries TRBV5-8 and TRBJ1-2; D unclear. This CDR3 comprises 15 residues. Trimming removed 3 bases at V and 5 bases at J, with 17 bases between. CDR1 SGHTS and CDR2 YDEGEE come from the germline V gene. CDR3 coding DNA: TGTGCCAGCAGCTGGATAACCGCAGGAAATTATGGCTACACCTTC. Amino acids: CASSWITAGNYGYTF.